The present T cell receptor (beta chain) was sequenced within a study of shared clonotypes between healthy human individuals (dated by TCRdb to about 2020). For the wider study: Two women and three men aged 18 to 49 years were included in the cohort. To estimate repertoire size and how much clonotype sharing occurs between individuals, the study deeply sequenced the blood TCR repertoires of a handful of healthy adults. Per donor, three plates each were used for CD4 naive and CD4 memory, two for CD8 naive, and one for CD8 memory. To increase sequencing depth and limit assay-specific biases, different laboratories used diverse techniques to prepare libraries and sequence TCR repertoires. Between about 0.85 and 10 billion PBMCs per donor were obtained by leukapheresis. General findings and caveats noted by the study authors: Because the study included a small number of donors, the genetic and exposure-history diversity represented was limited. Rarefaction of sorted-subset datasets indicated incomplete sequencing despite the large sequencing depth. Only blood was sampled, and tissue TCR repertoires likely differ from those in blood. When a handful of donors were compared, the shared fraction of clonotypes was 5% to 6.5% for naive CD4, around 4% for naive CD8, 2.3% for memory CD4, and 0.4% for memory CD8. Pairwise subsampling led to the expectation that sequencing depth would affect the degree of clonotype sharing among donors. Higher generation probabilities were observed for clonotypes shared by all four sorted-subset donors than for non-shared clonotypes. Larger estimated clonotype richness was generally found for naive subsets than for memory subsets.

A distance of 19 bases separates the germline ends of V and J, which lose 1 base and 1 base respectively. In the germline V gene, CDR1 corresponds to SGHTA and CDR2 to FQGNSA. Including the terminal cysteine and phenylalanine, the CDR3 comprises 18 residues. The kept DNA is CDR3 alone, 54 bases in frame from the first base. The donors were healthy, HIV-negative adults who had no recently reported acute infections or vaccinations. Only Caucasian adults living in Nashville, Tennessee, USA were represented among the donors. CD4+ T cells were enriched by magnetic negative selection; naive cells were then positively selected on CD45RA, and the negative fraction formed the memory subset. Blood was obtained by leukapheresis, after which PBMCs were separated by Ficoll-Histopaque density gradient centrifugation and cryopreserved in liquid nitrogen vapor phase. Analytical flow cytometry was used to check the purity and quantity of each magnetically sorted T cell population. Genomic DNA was isolated from each sorted fraction and quantified by UV absorbance on a Nanodrop 2000c.

Using the deep immunoSEQ assay, multiplex PCR amplified TCR CDR3 regions from genomic DNA. Extracted genomic DNA from each cell subset was distributed evenly across all wells of several immunoSEQ 96-well plates, and each plate was treated as a replicate. For sorted subsets, each replicate PCR was loaded with 200 ng genomic DNA, equivalent to 30,000 to 35,000 T cell genomes. Purified libraries were quantified with a Qubit 3.0 fluorometer, sized on a Bioanalyzer 2100, and re-quantified with the KAPA Library Quantification kit. Each immunoSEQ 96-well plate was sequenced on its own single-read 150-cycle Illumina NextSeq 550 flow cell. In the source study's methods: The immunoSEQ output contained only junctional sequences without quality scores, so filtering could not match that applied to full-length reads. To assign V/J genes and CDR3, sequences were annotated using PyIR, a Python wrapper for IgBLAST v1.9, with IMGT germline references. Reads with weak V/J assignments (E-value above 1e-6), missing CDR3, stop codons, out-of-frame junctions, or ambiguous translated residues were removed. V3J clonotypes were defined as sequences sharing an identical inferred V gene, J gene, and CDR3 amino acid sequence. The percentage overlap between two repertoires was calculated by dividing the number of shared unique clonotypes by the size of the smaller repertoire. Repertoire richness was assessed with RTK rarefaction, the Chao1 estimator, and Recon v2.1 estimates of unobserved clonotypes. OLGA was used to compute generation probabilities for all TCRbeta clonotypes that the gDNA method yielded from a handful of donors. TCRdb mirrors the immuneACCESS table, restricted to in-frame sequences. Some clones are absent from its copies; in checked studies, under half trace to an unresolved V gene, and the reason for the others is unknown. The DNA was the basis for D and trimming; V, J and clone size are from that table. The sample contains 2 million to 3 million clones, roughly 92% of them found a single time. The top ten clones comprise around 0.14% of the sample.

To note about this clone: Its antigen is unknown. No quality values exist for individual bases; no much larger clone is one base distant.

This TCR was sampled from a young man in good health. The chain employs TRBV7-2 and TRBJ2-5, and perhaps TRBD2 as D gene, on 5 matching bases. Sequencing was done on a sample of naive CD4+ T cells sorted from blood. Taken with the paper, the label for cell subset or site translates to: CD45RA+ positively selected. The CDR3 loop reads CASSLGTFRGLGQETQYF. The nucleotide sequence reads TGTGCCAGCAGCTTAGGCACCTTCCGGGGTCTGGGCCAAGAGACCCAGTACTTC.